The source of this TCR beta chain is a study of blood T cell repertoires in COVID-19. Study overall: The analysed material was cDNA or gDNA that came from T cells, B-cell-depleted T cells, or PBMCs.

Sequenced by immunoSEQ multiplex PCR; TCRdb stores in-frame clones only, minus some. The top ten hold around 4.8% of the sample, which has about 60,000 clones, 72% seen once. Seattle enrolled patients during active infection and tracked them longitudinally. Losses at the gene ends were 5 bases for V and 3 bases for J; bases not matched to a gene: 5. The length of the CDR3 is 15 residues. Germline V gene data show CDR1 as SGHNT and CDR2 as YENEEA. The TCR was taken from a woman aged 70-85 years with COVID-19, enrolled during active disease. Sequencing input: peripheral blood. The chain combines TRBV11-3 with TRBJ2-7, with TRBD2 matching over 12 bases. CDR3 nucleotide sequence: TGTGCCAGCAGCCCGGGACTAGCGGGTAACTACGAGCAGTACGTC. As protein: CASSPGLAGNYEQYV.